The 17 T cell receptor beta chains presented below share a single source sample, sequenced in a study of cytomegalovirus exposure and HLA in healthy donors. Primers for the PCR totalled 60 Vbeta and 13 Jbeta. This table comes from immunoSEQ multiplex PCR, and its TCRdb copy is limited to in-frame clones, with some not included. The sample lists fewer than 150,000 clones, about 80% seen once, with around 4.9% in the top ten. Sequences were obtained from PBMCs. These receptors were taken from a man aged 50 or older in good health and CMV-seropositive.

Only one count was recorded for this clone. The V gene is TRBV19, the J gene TRBJ1-5, with a weak D call TRBD1 (6 bases). The germline V gene encodes CDR1 LNHDA and CDR2 SQIVND (reference sequence). CDR3 size: 16 residues. The V gene lost 4 bases and the J gene lost 4 bases, with 17 bases spanning the gap. Written as DNA, the CDR3 is TGTGCCAGTAGTACACCCACACAGGGAAATAATCAGCCCCAGCATTTT. It is translated as CASSTPTQGNNQPQHF.

The chain combines TRBV5-1 with TRBJ1-6, with TRBD1 as a possible D gene (6 bases). The V end was cut by 4 bases, the J end by 12 bases, with 20 bases between. Germline V gives CDR1 SGHRS, CDR2 YFSETQ. The CDR3 covers 15 residues. This chain's CDR3 is CASSPTTGSGVPLHF. DNA of the CDR3: TGCGCCAGCAGCCCAACGACAGGCTCAGGGGTACCCCTCCACTTT.

This sequence joins TRBV27 and TRBJ1-5; 8 bases match TRBD1. Per the germline V gene, CDR1 is MNHEY and CDR2 is SMNVEV (reference sequence). V lost 0 bases and J lost 6; bases outside the gene matches: 7. This CDR3 region has 16 residues. CDR3 nucleotide sequence: TGTGCCAGCAGTTTATCCTGGACAGGGACCCTTCAGCCCCAGCATTTT. Protein product: CASSLSWTGTLQPQHF.

This clone was seen just once. The chain couples TRBV7-9 to TRBJ2-1; 9 bases line up with TRBD1. This CDR3 is built from 14 residues. In germline, CDR1 is SEHNR, CDR2 FQNEAQ (reference sequence). The J segment lost 7 bases and the V segment lost 5 bases, leaving 6 bases of the junction unmatched. This CDR3 is CASSTDRGMNEQFF. CDR3 sequence (DNA): TGTGCCAGCAGCACTGACAGGGGGATGAATGAGCAGTTCTTC.

This clone was seen more than once but under ten times. The V and J genes are TRBV27 and TRBJ1-2, with 9 positions matching TRBD1. Germline CDR1 MNHEY, CDR2 SMNVEV (reference sequence). V lost 5 bases, J lost 8 bases, and 6 bases stayed unmatched. This CDR3 spans 13 amino acids. This CDR3 reads CASSVTGGPGYTF. CDR3 nucleotide sequence: TGTGCCAGCAGTGTCACAGGGGGCCCGGGCTACACCTTC.

V and J are TRBV9 and TRBJ1-1; unclear D gene. The V and J ends lost 3 bases and 1 base respectively, with 13 bases between them. The CDR3 runs 15 residues. CDR1 is SGDLS and CDR2 is YYNGEE in the germline V gene. The CDR3 DNA reads as TGTGCCAGCAGCGCCCCAGGAAGACGGAACACTGAAGCTTTCTTT. It yields the protein CASSAPGRRNTEAFF.

The chain combines TRBV16 with TRBJ2-7; D is perhaps TRBD2 (6 bases). V was pared by 4 bases and J by 0 bases, with 10 bases between. Germline V gene sequence: CDR1 KGHSY, CDR2 FQNENV. CDR3 size: 14 residues. CDR3 in DNA: TGTGCCAGCAGCCGGGACTCACTCTCCTACGAGCAGTACTTC. It translates to CASSRDSLSYEQYF.

The chain recombines TRBV6-5 with TRBJ1-1, with D possibly TRBD1 on 5 matching bases. Trimming removed 2 bases from V and 0 bases from J, with 7 bases in between. CDR3 length: 14 amino acids. Looked up from germline, CDR1 is MNHEY and CDR2 is SVGAGI. CDR3 sequence: CASSYRGLNTEAFF. The CDR3, as DNA: TGTGCCAGCAGTTACAGGGGCTTGAACACTGAAGCTTTCTTT.

The chain joins TRBV27 to TRBJ1-1, with TRBD1 as a possible D gene (6 bases). The CDR3 consists of 13 residues. CDR1 and CDR2 from the germline V gene are MNHEY and SMNVEV (reference sequence). Trimming removed 0 bases at V and 10 bases at J, with 12 bases between. For the CDR3, the DNA is TGTGCCAGCAGTTTATCGAGGAGGGGGGGAGCTTTCTTT. Amino acids: CASSLSRRGGAFF.

V usage is TRBV7-2 and J usage is TRBJ2-7; a weak D match, TRBD2 (5 bases). Germline loops: CDR1 SGHTA, CDR2 FQGNSA. The germline V and J ends were trimmed by 0 bases and 7 bases, with 13 bases remaining between them. CDR3 length: 14 residues. This chain's CDR3 is CASSLAATSGEQYF. In DNA form, the CDR3 reads TGTGCCAGCAGCTTAGCGGCCACGTCGGGAGAGCAGTACTTC.

The CDR3 DNA follows: TGTGCCAGCAGCTTTCAGGGGGTCTCAGACGGCTACACCTTC. Protein sequence: CASSFQGVSDGYTF. The J gene is TRBJ1-2, the V gene TRBV7-9, with 7 bases aligning to TRBD1. This CDR3 spans 14 amino acids. Germline CDR1 reads SEHNR; CDR2 reads FQNEAQ (reference sequence). The ends lost 3 bases at V and 8 bases at J; junction bases unmatched: 9.

The chain is built from TRBV5-1 and TRBJ2-1, with 10 bases that match TRBD1. The CDR3 is made up of 15 amino acids. Germline assignment: CDR1 SGHRS and CDR2 YFSETQ. V was clipped by 4 bases and J by 3 bases; unmatched bases: 4. The DNA of the CDR3 is TGCGCCAGCAGCCACGGGACAGGGGTCTACAATGAGCAGTTCTTC. This encodes CASSHGTGVYNEQFF.

The chain carries TRBV7-2 and TRBJ2-1; D is perhaps TRBD1 (6 bases). Germline-derived CDR1 and CDR2 are SGHTA and FQGNSA. The CDR3 is 14 residues long. V was cut by 6 bases and J by 1 base, with 10 bases left in between. The CDR3 region has the DNA TGTGCCAGCAGGGAAGGGGGTTCCTACAATGAGCAGTTCTTC. It specifies CASREGGSYNEQFF.

The genes are TRBV7-9 and TRBJ2-1; D is possibly TRBD1 (5 bases). Germline CDR1 SEHNR, CDR2 FQNEAQ (reference sequence). This CDR3 has 14 amino acids. V lost 5 bases to trimming and J lost 10 bases, with 18 bases between them. The CDR3 spells CASSASWGSTEQFF. CDR3 sequence (DNA): TGTGCCAGCAGCGCCTCTTGGGGCTCAACGGAGCAGTTCTTC.

CDR3 in DNA: TGTGCCAGTAGTACGACGGGACAGGGTTGGCACACTGAAGCTTTCTTT. This sequence encodes CASSTTGQGWHTEAFF. The J gene is TRBJ1-1, the V gene TRBV19; 9 positions agree with TRBD1. Germline CDR1 LNHDA, CDR2 SQIVND (reference sequence). J lost 3 bases, V lost 4 bases, and 9 bases had no gene match. This CDR3 contains 16 residues. Filled out from reference TRBV19 and TRBJ1-1, the complete variable domain reads DGGITQSPKYLFRKEGQNVTLSCEQNLNHDAMYWYRQDPGQGLRLIYYSQIVNDFQKGDIAEGYSVSREKKESFPLTVTSAQKNPTAFYLCASSTTGQGWHTEAFFGQGTRLTVV.

The rearrangement links TRBV11-2 to TRBJ1-2, with 7 bases that match TRBD1. The germline V gene encodes CDR1 SGHAT and CDR2 FQNNGV. Losses at the gene ends were 5 bases for V and 8 bases for J; bases not matched to a gene: 8. CDR3 length: 13 residues. The CDR3 sequence: CASSPDRAGGYTF. CDR3 DNA sequence: TGTGCCAGCAGCCCCGACAGGGCCGGGGGCTACACCTTC.

The chain uses TRBV23-1 and TRBJ1-2, with a tentative D call TRBD1 (6 bases). TRBV23-1 belongs to the ORF category, with a function that is uncertain. Trimming pared 3 bases from V and 1 base from J, leaving 15 bases between. The CDR3 extends over 16 amino acids. In DNA form, the CDR3 reads TGCGCCAGCAGTCACGGACAGCCAGGTATTAACTATGGCTACACCTTC. This codes for CASSHGQPGINYGYTF.